This TCR beta chain was sequenced during a study of identical twins. Germline assignment: CDR1 SGHAT and CDR2 FQNNGV. This CDR3 contains 21 residues. With 1 base removed from V and 9 bases from J, the gap between germline ends came to 36 bases. TCRdb independently ran MiXCR on the 5' RACE reads; one entry per CDR3 protein. Of hundreds of thousands of distinct CDR3 sequences listed, about 12% are singletons. General study findings and limits: Not following the same donors, the study drew its conclusions from cross-sectional statistical analysis. For cord blood, abundant beta clonotypes had fewer insertions, unlike memory repertoires, which showed none.

This clonotype occurred a few times. Its antigen is as yet unknown. These records were also assigned to another study, of yellow fever vaccine responses in identical twins.

Sequencing was carried out using PBMCs. The rearrangement uses TRBV11-2 and TRBJ2-5; D may be TRBD1 (7 bases). This sequence was found in a woman younger than 35 in good health. CDR3 amino acids: CASSLVGGGNRGSTYLRAQYF. In DNA, the CDR3 is TGTGCCAGCAGCTTAGTTGGAGGGGGCAACAGGGGATCTACTTATCTCCGGGCCCAGTACTTC.